This TCR beta chain was identified during a study of Graves' ophthalmopathy and Graves' hyperthyroidism. This clonotype was counted at least ten times. Its target is unknown. This CDR3 contains 12 residues. Germline loops: CDR1 GTSNPN, CDR2 SVGIG (reference sequence). V lost 3 bases to trimming and J lost 4 bases, with 9 bases between them. Enrolled hyperthyroidism patients had a new diagnosis, a duration under 2 months, and an age of 18 to 65. An approximately 9.8 ml volume of fresh peripheral blood provided the PBMCs. Overall study results and limits: Blood samples also showed most expanded thyroid clonotypes exceeding 0.001 frequency.

Amplification targeted the TCR beta CDR3 regions, with RNA transcripts as the source material. HTBI-primed first-round RT-PCR preceded second-round multiplex PCR. One entry per CDR3 protein, called by TCRdb with MiXCR from the multiplex PCR reads. The repertoire holds fewer than 650,000 distinct CDR3 sequences, about a fifth seen once, with 7.1% in the top ten. Sequenced sample: peripheral blood. The clonotype comes from a woman aged 18 to 35 with stable Graves' hyperthyroidism. Some clones in this sample may be carry-over from other donors' samples. The chain is built from TRBV30 and TRBJ1-2; D might be TRBD1 (5 bases). In DNA, the CDR3 is TGTGCCTGGAGAAGGGGCGTCTATGGCTACACCTTC. It encodes CAWRRGVYGYTF.